What follows are 18 T cell receptor beta chains derived from one specimen sequenced in a study of cytomegalovirus exposure and HLA in healthy donors. The PCR was carried out with 60 Vbeta primers and 13 Jbeta primers. Using immunoSEQ multiplex PCR, the repertoire was profiled, and TCRdb retains in-frame clones only, with some absent. The data show some 180,000 clones, around 80% seen once. Material: PBMCs. These receptor sequences come from a woman in her thirties in good health and CMV-seronegative.

The V and J genes are TRBV5-6 and TRBJ1-5; a possible D gene is TRBD1 (6 bases). Trimming shortened V by 4 bases and J by 6 bases, and 20 bases separated the two germline ends. The CDR3 sequence is 16 residues long. CDR1 and CDR2 from the germline V gene are SGHDT and YYEEEE. CDR3 region: CASSLVGASDAQPQHF. The CDR3, as DNA: TGTGCCAGCAGCCTAGTGGGGGCTTCGGACGCTCAGCCCCAGCATTTT. Filled out from reference TRBV5-6 and TRBJ1-5, the complete variable domain reads DAGVTQSPTHLIKTRGQQVTLRCSPKSGHDTVSWYQQALGQGPQFIFQYYEEEERQRGNFPDRFSGHQFPNYSSELNVNALLLGDSALYLCASSLVGASDAQPQHFGDGTRLSIL.

The rearrangement joins TRBV11-2 to TRBJ1-2; 7 bases agree with TRBD1. Germline V gene data show CDR1 as SGHAT and CDR2 as FQNNGV. The CDR3 is made up of 15 amino acids. V shed 5 bases and J 4 bases; nucleotides not matched to a gene: 10. The CDR3 here is CASSLTSDRLYGYTF. CDR3 nucleotides: TGTGCCAGCAGCCTCACCTCGGACAGGCTCTATGGCTACACCTTC.

J is TRBJ1-3 and V is TRBV6-1; D gene unclear. The CDR3 contains 14 residues. Germline V gene sequence: CDR1 MNHNS, CDR2 SASEGT. The V gene lost 4 bases and the J gene lost 1 base, with 8 bases spanning the gap. The CDR3 reads CASSVQISGNTIYF. CDR3 sequence (DNA): TGTGCCAGCAGTGTTCAAATTTCTGGAAACACCATATATTTT.

The chain links TRBV6-1 to TRBJ1-2; D is undetermined. With 2 bases removed from V and 3 bases from J, the gap between germline ends came to 13 bases. Germline V gene data show CDR1 as MNHNS and CDR2 as SASEGT. There are 15 residues in the CDR3. CDR3 nucleotide sequence: TGTGCCAGCAGTGAACTCGGGGTCTCAGACTATGGCTACACCTTC. Its translation is CASSELGVSDYGYTF.

J is TRBJ1-2 and V is TRBV11-2; 9 positions agree with TRBD1. The CDR3 is 16 residues long. CDR1 is SGHAT and CDR2 is FQNNGV in the germline V gene. V shed 1 base and J 4 bases; nucleotides not matched to a gene: 7. Here the CDR3 reads CASSLGTGVLVYGYTF. DNA for the CDR3: TGTGCCAGCAGCTTAGGGACAGGGGTTCTGGTCTATGGCTACACCTTC.

V and J are TRBV4-1 and TRBJ2-3; D is unresolved. Germline assignment: CDR1 MGHRA and CDR2 YSYEKL. The CDR3 sequence is 15 residues long. V was pared by 1 base and J by 0 bases, with 8 bases between. The chain's CDR3 is CASSQGQRSTDTQYF. DNA of the CDR3: TGCGCCAGCAGCCAAGGACAAAGAAGCACAGATACGCAGTATTTT.

This clone was seen a handful of times. V is TRBV19 and J is TRBJ2-1; 7 bases are a match to TRBD2. V lost 8 bases and J lost 1; bases outside the gene matches: 5. The CDR3 runs to 14 residues. CDR1 and CDR2 from the germline V gene are LNHDA and SQIVND (reference sequence). CDR3 residues: CASHSRGSYNEQFF. Here the CDR3 DNA reads TGTGCCAGTCACTCGCGGGGGTCCTACAATGAGCAGTTCTTC. Full variable domain (missing parts from reference TRBV19 and TRBJ2-1): DGGITQSPKYLFRKEGQNVTLSCEQNLNHDAMYWYRQDPGQGLRLIYYSQIVNDFQKGDIAEGYSVSREKKESFPLTVTSAQKNPTAFYLCASHSRGSYNEQFFGPGTRLTVL.

The rearrangement links TRBV5-4 to TRBJ1-1, with TRBD1 matching 11 bases. The CDR3 runs to 16 residues. J lost 6 bases, V lost 4 bases, and 11 bases had no gene match. CDR1 is SGHNT, CDR2 YYREEE, per germline (reference sequence). CDR3 sequence reads: CASSRFPGQGGPEAFF. The CDR3 nucleotides read TGTGCCAGCAGCCGGTTTCCGGGACAGGGGGGCCCTGAAGCTTTCTTT.

This clone was detected only once. The V gene is TRBV5-1, the J gene TRBJ2-7, with 8 bases that match TRBD2. In germline, CDR1 is SGHRS, CDR2 YFSETQ. This CDR3 has 15 residues. V gave up 3 bases and J gave up 2 bases; unmatched junction bases: 7. The CDR3 spells CASSSRGGPTYEQYF. CDR3 coding DNA: TGCGCCAGCAGCTCCCGCGGGGGGCCGACCTACGAGCAGTACTTC. Supplemented by reference TRBV5-1 and TRBJ2-7, the full variable domain reads KAGVTQTPRYLIKTRGQQVTLSCSPISGHRSVSWYQQTPGQGLQFLFEYFSETQRNKGNFPGRFSGRQFSNSRSEMNVSTLELGDSALYLCASSSRGGPTYEQYFGPGTRLTVT.

The V call is TRBV4-2, the J call TRBJ2-5, with TRBD1 identical over 12 bases. The germline V gene encodes CDR1 LGHNA and CDR2 YNFKEQ. The CDR3 extends over 19 amino acids. Losses at the gene ends were 0 bases for V and 5 bases for J; bases not matched to a gene: 13. This CDR3 reads CASSQDTGNRDRGRETQYF. DNA for the CDR3: TGTGCCAGCAGCCAAGATACAGGCAACCGGGACAGGGGGCGGGAGACCCAGTACTTC.

The chain joins TRBV6-5 to TRBJ1-6; D might be TRBD1 (6 bases). Germline V gene lookup returns CDR1 MNHEY and CDR2 SVGAGI. The CDR3 totals 13 residues. The ends were cut back, 8 bases at V and 10 bases at J, with 15 bases in the middle. The CDR3 bases are TGTGCCAGCGCGCGAGGGGGAGGGTCACCCCTCCACTTT. It codes for CASARGGGSPLHF.

This clone came up once. The chain carries TRBV30 and TRBJ1-5; TRBD1 might be the D (5 bases). The germline V gene encodes CDR1 GTSNPN and CDR2 SVGIG (reference sequence). The CDR3 has 14 residues. V dropped 2 bases and J dropped 7 bases, with 15 bases sitting between them. The CDR3 DNA reads as TGTGCCTGGAGTCAGGGAACGGCTAGACAGCCCCAGCATTTT. Translation gives CAWSQGTARQPQHF.

This clone has just a few counts. The chain carries TRBV5-5 and TRBJ1-2; D unclear. CDR3 size: 15 residues. The V end was cut by 2 bases, the J end by 0 bases, with 11 bases between. Looked up from germline, CDR1 is SGHKS and CDR2 is YYEKEE (reference sequence). The CDR3 is CASSLVTVANYGYTF. CDR3 DNA sequence: TGTGCCAGCAGCTTAGTAACAGTAGCTAACTATGGCTACACCTTC.

The chain joins TRBV5-4 to TRBJ2-7; D is ambiguous. From germline, CDR1 is SGHNT and CDR2 YYREEE (reference sequence). V lost 1 base and J lost 2, with 10 bases in between. The CDR3 extends over 14 amino acids. The CDR3 nucleotides read TGTGCCAGCAGCTTGTCAACACTAACCTACGAGCAGTACTTC. Amino acid sequence: CASSLSTLTYEQYF.

DNA for the CDR3: TGTGCCAGCAGCAATCCAGGGGGCGATCAGCCCCAGCATTTT. Translated: CASSNPGGDQPQHF. The chain uses TRBV5-6 and TRBJ1-5, with 8 bases matching TRBD1. The junction had 5 bases not matched to a gene; V was cut back by 4 bases and J by 5 bases. The CDR3 runs 14 residues. CDR1 and CDR2 from the germline V gene are SGHDT and YYEEEE.

The chain couples TRBV6-5 to TRBJ2-7; possible D gene TRBD1, 7 bases. Germline CDR1 is MNHEY and CDR2 is SVGAGI. V dropped 4 bases and J dropped 7 bases, with 17 bases sitting between them. This CDR3 is 14 amino acids long. CDR3 DNA sequence: TGTGCCAGCAGTTCATCAGCAGGGGGGATAGAGCAGTACTTC. Its translation: CASSSSAGGIEQYF.

For this clone: Other DNA sequences from this sample encode an identical CDR3 as well. The genes are TRBV5-1 and TRBJ1-2; D may be TRBD1 (5 bases). Germline CDR1 reads SGHRS; CDR2 reads YFSETQ. The length of the CDR3 is 13 residues. Trimming took 0 bases from V and 7 from J, leaving 10 bases between them. The CDR3 DNA sequence: TGCGCCAGCAGCTTGGGGCAGGGTGCTGGCTACACCTTC. As protein: CASSLGQGAGYTF.

The chain uses TRBV30 and TRBJ1-4, with D possibly TRBD1 on 5 matching bases. Deletions cut 8 bases from V and 0 bases from J, with 13 bases between. The CDR3 extends over 14 amino acids. The germline CDR1 and CDR2 sequences are GTSNPN and SVGIG (reference sequence). Here the CDR3 DNA reads TGTGCCAGCTCAGGGTTTTCAACTAATGAAAAACTGTTTTTT. It is translated as CASSGFSTNEKLFF.